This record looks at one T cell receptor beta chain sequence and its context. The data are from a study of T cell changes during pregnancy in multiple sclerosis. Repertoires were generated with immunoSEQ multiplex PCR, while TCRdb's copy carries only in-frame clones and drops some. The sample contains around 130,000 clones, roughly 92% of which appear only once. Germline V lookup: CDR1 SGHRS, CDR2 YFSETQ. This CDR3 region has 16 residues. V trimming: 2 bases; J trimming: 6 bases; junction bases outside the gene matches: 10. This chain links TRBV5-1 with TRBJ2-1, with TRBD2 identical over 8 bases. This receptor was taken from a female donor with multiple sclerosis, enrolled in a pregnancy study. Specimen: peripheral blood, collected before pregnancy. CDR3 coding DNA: TGCGCCAGCAGCTTTTATGGTAGCGGGGCGTTCAATGAGCAGTTCTTC. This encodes CASSFYGSGAFNEQFF.